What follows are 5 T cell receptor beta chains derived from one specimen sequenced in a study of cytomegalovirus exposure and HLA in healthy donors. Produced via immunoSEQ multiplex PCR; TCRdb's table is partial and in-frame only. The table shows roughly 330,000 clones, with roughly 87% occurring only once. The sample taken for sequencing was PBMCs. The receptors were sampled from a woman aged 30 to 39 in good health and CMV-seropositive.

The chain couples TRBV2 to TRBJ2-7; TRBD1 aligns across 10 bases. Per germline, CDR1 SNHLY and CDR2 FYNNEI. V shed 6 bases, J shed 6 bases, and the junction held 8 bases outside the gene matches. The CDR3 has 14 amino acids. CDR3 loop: CASSGTGALSEQYF. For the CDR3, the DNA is TGTGCCAGCAGCGGGACAGGGGCCCTATCCGAGCAGTACTTC.

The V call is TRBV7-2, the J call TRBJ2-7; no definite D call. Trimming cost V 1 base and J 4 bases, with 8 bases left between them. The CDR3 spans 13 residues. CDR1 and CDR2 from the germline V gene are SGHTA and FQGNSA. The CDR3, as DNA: TGTGCCAGCAGCTTAGAGTTAGGATACGAGCAGTACTTC. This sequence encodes CASSLELGYEQYF.

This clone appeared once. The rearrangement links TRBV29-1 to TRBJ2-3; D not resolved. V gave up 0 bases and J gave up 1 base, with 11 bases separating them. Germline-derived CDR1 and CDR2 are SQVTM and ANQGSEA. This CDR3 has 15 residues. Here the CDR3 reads CSVEEQLGRTDTQYF. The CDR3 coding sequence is TGCAGCGTTGAAGAACAGTTAGGCCGCACAGATACGCAGTATTTT.

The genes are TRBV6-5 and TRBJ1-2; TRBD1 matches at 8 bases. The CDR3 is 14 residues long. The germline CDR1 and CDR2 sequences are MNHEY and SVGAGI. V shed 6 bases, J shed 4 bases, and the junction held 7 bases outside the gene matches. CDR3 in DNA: TGTGCCAGCAGGTTCCCGGGACAGGTCTATGGCTACACCTTC. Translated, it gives CASRFPGQVYGYTF.

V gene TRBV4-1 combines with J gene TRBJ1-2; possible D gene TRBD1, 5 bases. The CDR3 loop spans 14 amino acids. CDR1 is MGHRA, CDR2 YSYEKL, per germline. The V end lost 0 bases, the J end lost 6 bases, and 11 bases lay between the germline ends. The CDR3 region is CASSQEWGYDGYTF. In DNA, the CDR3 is TGCGCCAGCAGCCAAGAATGGGGGTACGATGGCTACACCTTC.